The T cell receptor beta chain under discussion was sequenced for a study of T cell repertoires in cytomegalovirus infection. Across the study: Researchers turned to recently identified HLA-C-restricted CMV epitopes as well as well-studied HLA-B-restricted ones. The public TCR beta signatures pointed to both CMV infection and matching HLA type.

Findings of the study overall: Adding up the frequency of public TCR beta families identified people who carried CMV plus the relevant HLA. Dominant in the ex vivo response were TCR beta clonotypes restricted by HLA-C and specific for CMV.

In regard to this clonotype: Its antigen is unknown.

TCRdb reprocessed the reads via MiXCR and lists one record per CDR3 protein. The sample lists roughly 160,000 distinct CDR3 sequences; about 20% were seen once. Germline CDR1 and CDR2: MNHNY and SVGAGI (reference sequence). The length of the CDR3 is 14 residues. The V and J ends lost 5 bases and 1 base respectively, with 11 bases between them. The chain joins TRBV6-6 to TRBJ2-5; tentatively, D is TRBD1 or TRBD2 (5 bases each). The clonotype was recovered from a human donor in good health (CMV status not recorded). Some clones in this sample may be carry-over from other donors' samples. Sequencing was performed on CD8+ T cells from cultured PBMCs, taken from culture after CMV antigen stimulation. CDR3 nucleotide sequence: TGTGCCAGCAGTGAGGGTGGGGGCCAAGAGACCCAGTACTTC. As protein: CASSEGGGQETQYF.